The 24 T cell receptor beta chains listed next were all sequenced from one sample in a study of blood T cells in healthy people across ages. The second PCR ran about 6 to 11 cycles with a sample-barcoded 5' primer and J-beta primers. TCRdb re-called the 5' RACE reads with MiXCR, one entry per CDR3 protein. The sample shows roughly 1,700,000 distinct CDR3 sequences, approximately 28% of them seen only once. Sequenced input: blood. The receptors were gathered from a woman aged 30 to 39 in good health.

The CDR3 DNA follows: TGTGCCAGCAGCTATCCCGCCTCGGGAGCTGGGGCCAACGTCCTGACTTTC. Amino acids: CASSYPASGAGANVLTF. The chain is built from TRBV7-8 and TRBJ2-6; D is possibly TRBD2 (6 bases). CDR3 length equals 17 residues. The V and J ends lost 4 bases and 2 bases respectively, with 15 bases between them. Germline CDR1 and CDR2: SGHVS and FQNEAQ.

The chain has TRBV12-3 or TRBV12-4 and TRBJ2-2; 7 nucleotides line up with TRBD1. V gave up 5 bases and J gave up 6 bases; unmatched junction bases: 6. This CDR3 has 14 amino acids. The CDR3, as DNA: TGTGCCAGCAGTCCCAACAGGGGCTCCGGGGAGCTGTTTTTT. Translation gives CASSPNRGSGELFF.

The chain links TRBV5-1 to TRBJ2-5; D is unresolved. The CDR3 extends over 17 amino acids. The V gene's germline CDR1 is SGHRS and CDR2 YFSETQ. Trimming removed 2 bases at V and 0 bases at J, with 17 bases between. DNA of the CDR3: TGCGCCAGCAGCTTAGACGTCTCCCAAATTTACCAAGAGACCCAGTACTTC. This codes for CASSLDVSQIYQETQYF. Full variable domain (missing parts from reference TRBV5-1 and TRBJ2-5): KAGVTQTPRYLIKTRGQQVTLSCSPISGHRSVSWYQQTPGQGLQFLFEYFSETQRNKGNFPGRFSGRQFSNSRSEMNVSTLELGDSALYLCASSLDVSQIYQETQYFGPGTRLLVL.

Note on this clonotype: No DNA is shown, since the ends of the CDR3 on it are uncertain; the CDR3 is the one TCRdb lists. The CDR3 protein is CASSATVGAGTEACF. The chain couples TRBV11-2 to TRBJ1-1; TRBD1 is taken as the D call from the table, unchecked against the DNA. The V gene's germline CDR1 is SGHAT and CDR2 FQNNGV. The CDR3 contains 15 residues when both ends are counted.

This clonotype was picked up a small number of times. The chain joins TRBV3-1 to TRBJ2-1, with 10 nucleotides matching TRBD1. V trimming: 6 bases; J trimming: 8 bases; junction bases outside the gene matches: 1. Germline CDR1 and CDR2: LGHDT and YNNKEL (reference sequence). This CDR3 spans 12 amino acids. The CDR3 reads CASRTGGHEQFF. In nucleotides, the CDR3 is TGTGCCAGCAGGACAGGGGGCCATGAGCAGTTCTTC.

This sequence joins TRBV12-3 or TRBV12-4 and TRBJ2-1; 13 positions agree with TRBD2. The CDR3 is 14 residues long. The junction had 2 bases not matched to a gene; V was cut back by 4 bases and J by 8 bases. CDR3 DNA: TGTGCCAGCAGTTCACTAGCGGGAGGGGATGAGCAGTTCTTC. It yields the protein CASSSLAGGDEQFF.

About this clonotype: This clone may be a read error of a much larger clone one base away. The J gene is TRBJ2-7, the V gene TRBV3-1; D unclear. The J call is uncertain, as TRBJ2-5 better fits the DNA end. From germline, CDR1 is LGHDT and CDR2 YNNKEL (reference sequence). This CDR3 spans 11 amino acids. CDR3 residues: CTSSHMETQYF. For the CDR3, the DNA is TGTACCAGCAGCCACATGGAGACCCAGTACTTC.

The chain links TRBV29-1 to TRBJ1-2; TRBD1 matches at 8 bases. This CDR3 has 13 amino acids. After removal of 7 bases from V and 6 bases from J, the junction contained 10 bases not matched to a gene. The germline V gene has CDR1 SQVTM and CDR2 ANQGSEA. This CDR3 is CSERVQGADGYTF. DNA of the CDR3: TGCAGCGAGAGGGTCCAGGGGGCAGATGGCTACACCTTC.

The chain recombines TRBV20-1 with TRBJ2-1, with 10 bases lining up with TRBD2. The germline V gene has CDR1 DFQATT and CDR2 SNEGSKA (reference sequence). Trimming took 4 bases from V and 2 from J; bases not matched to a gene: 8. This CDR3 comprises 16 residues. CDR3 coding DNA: TGCAGTGCTACCGTCACTAGCGGGGTACCCTACAATGAGCAGTTCTTC. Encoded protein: CSATVTSGVPYNEQFF.

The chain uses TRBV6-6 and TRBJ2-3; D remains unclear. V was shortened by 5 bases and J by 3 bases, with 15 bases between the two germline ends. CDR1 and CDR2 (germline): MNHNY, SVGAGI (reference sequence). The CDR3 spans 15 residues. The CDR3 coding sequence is TGTGCCAGCAGTCTGGGTATCAGTGGTACAGATACGCAGTATTTT. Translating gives CASSLGISGTDTQYF.

The CDR3 region has the DNA TGCGCCAGCAGCTTGGAGGGGGGCACCTCCTACAATGAGCAGTTCTTC. It encodes CASSLEGGTSYNEQFF. V and J are TRBV5-1 and TRBJ2-1; D is perhaps TRBD1 or TRBD2 (6 bases each). Germline CDR1 is SGHRS and CDR2 is YFSETQ. This CDR3 contains 16 residues. Trimming shortened V by 0 bases and J by 0 bases, and 10 bases separated the two germline ends.

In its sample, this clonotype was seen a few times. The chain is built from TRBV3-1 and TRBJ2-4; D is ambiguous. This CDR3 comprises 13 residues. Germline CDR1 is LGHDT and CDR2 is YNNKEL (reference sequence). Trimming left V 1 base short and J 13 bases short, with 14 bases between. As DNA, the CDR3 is TGTGCCAGCAGCCAAGTAGGCGGTACGCAGCAGTACTTC. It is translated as CASSQVGGTQQYF. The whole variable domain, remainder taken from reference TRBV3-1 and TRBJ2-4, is DTAVSQTPKYLVTQMGNDKSIKCEQNLGHDTMYWYKQDSKKFLKIMFSYNNKELIINETVPNRFSPKSPDKAHLNLHINSLELGDSAVYFCASSQVGGTQQYFGAGTRLSVL.

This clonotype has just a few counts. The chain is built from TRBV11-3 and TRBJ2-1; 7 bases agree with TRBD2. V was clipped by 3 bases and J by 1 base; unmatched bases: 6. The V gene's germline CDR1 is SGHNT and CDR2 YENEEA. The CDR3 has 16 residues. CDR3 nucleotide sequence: TGTGCCAGCAGCTTTCATGGGGGGGATTCCTACAATGAGCAGTTCTTC. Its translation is CASSFHGGDSYNEQFF.

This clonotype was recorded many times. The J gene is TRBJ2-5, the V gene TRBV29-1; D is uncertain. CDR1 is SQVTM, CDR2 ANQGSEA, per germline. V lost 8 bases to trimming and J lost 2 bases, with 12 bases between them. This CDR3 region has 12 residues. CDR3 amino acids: CSNRAEQETQYF. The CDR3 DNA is TGCAGCAATAGGGCGGAACAAGAGACCCAGTACTTC.

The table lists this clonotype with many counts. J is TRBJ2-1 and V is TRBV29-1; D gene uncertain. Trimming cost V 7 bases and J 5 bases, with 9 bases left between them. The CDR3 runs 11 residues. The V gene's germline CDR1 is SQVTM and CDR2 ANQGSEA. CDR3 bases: TGCAGCGGGGTCTTAAACAATGAGCAGTTCTTC. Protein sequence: CSGVLNNEQFF.

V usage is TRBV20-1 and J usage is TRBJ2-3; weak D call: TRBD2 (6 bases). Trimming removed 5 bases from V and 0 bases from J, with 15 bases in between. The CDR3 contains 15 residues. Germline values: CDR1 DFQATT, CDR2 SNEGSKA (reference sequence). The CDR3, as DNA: TGCAGTGCTCATATCGGGAGTCTAAGCACAGATACGCAGTATTTT. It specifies CSAHIGSLSTDTQYF.

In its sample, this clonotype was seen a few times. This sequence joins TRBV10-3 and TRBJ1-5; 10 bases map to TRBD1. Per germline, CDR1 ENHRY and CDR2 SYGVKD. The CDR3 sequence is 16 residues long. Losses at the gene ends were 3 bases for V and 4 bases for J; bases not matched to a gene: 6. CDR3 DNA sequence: TGTGCCATCAGTGATTTAGGACAGGGGGAGAATCAGCCCCAGCATTTT. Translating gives CAISDLGQGENQPQHF.

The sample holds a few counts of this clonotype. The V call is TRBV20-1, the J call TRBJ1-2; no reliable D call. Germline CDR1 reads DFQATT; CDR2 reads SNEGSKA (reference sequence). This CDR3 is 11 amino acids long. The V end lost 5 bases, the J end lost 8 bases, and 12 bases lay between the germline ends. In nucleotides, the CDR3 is TGCAGTGCTTCCCGATTGAGGGGCTACACCTTC. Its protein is CSASRLRGYTF.

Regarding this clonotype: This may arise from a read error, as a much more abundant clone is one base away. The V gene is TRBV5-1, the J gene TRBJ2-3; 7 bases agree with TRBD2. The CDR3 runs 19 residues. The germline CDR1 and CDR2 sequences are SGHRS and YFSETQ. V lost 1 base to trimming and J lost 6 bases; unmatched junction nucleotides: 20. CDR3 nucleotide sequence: TGCGCCAGCAGCTTGTCTTTCGAGCGGGGCGGAGTTCCATCGGATACGCAGTATTTT. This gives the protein CASSLSFERGGVPSDTQYF.

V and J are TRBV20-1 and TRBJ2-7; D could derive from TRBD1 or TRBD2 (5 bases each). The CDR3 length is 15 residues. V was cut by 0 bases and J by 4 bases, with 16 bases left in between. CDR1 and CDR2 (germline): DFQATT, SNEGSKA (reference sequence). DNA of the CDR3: TGCAGTGCTAGAGATCAGTTGGGACCAGTTTACGAGCAGTACTTC. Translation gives CSARDQLGPVYEQYF.

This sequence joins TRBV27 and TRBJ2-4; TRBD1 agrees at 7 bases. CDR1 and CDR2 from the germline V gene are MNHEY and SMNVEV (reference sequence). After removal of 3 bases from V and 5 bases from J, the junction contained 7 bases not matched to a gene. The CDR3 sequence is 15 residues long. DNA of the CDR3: TGTGCCAGCAGTTTCGAGGGGGCGTCCCAAAACATTCAGTACTTC. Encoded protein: CASSFEGASQNIQYF.

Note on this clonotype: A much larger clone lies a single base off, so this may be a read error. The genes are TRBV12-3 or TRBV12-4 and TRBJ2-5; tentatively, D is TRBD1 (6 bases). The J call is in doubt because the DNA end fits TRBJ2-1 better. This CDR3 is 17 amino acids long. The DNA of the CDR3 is TGTGCCAGCAGTTTTCGGGTTTTGGACAGTTTCCAAGAGACCCAGTTCTTC. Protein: CASSFRVLDSFQETQFF.

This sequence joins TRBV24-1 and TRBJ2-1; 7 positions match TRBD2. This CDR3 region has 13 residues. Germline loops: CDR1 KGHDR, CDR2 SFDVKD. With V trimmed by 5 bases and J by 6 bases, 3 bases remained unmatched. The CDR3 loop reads CATSAPGGNEQFF. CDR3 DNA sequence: TGTGCCACCAGTGCCCCGGGGGGCAATGAGCAGTTCTTC.

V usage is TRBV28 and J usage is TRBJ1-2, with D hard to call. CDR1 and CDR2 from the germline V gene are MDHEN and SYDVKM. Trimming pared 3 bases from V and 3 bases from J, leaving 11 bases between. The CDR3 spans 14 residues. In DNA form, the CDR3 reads TGTGCCAGCAGTTTCTGGGCAGGAGACTATGGCTACACCTTC. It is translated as CASSFWAGDYGYTF.